The 9 T cell receptor beta chains presented below share a single source sample, sequenced in a study of a mutant IDH1 vaccine in newly diagnosed glioma. Sequenced by immunoSEQ multiplex PCR; TCRdb stores in-frame clones only, minus some. The sample has around 60,000 clones, 85% seen once. As for time point: week 23, last vaccination. Every vaccination contained 300 ug of the mutant IDH1 20-mer peptide and was paired with topical imiquimod. No cognate antigen is known for these TCRs. Specimen: PBMCs, collected from a glioma patient whose treatment included an IDH1 peptide vaccine. These receptors came from a man aged 25-45 years with glioma.

This clone was seen just once. This chain connects TRBV18 to TRBJ2-3, with D maybe TRBD1 (5 bases). This CDR3 comprises 17 residues. With 4 bases removed from V and 0 bases from J, the gap between germline ends came to 17 bases. Germline lookup yields CDR1 KGHSH and CDR2 LQKENI. CDR3 protein: CASSLGHPGTSTDTQYF. As DNA, the CDR3 is TGTGCCAGCTCACTTGGACATCCTGGAACTAGCACAGATACGCAGTATTTT.

About this clone: Other DNA sequences in this sample translate to the same CDR3. The rearrangement uses TRBV6-5 and TRBJ2-3; D gene ambiguous. This CDR3 has 16 amino acids. In germline, CDR1 is MNHEY, CDR2 SVGAGI. V dropped 2 bases and J dropped 0 bases, with 12 bases sitting between them. Here the CDR3 reads CASSYVPGTSTDTQYF. The CDR3 coding sequence is TGTGCCAGCAGTTACGTCCCGGGCACAAGCACAGATACGCAGTATTTT.

The gene calls are TRBV6-1 and TRBJ2-3; the match to TRBD2 covers 9 bases. J gave up 4 bases and V 2 bases, and 4 bases lay outside the gene matches. CDR3 length: 15 amino acids. Germline CDR1 is MNHNS and CDR2 is SASEGT. DNA for the CDR3: TGTGCCAGCAGTGAATCGGCGGGGGGGCCAGATACGCAGTATTTT. It specifies CASSESAGGPDTQYF.

The rearrangement uses TRBV28 and TRBJ1-2, with D perhaps matching TRBD1 (6 bases). There are 13 residues in the CDR3. Germline assignment: CDR1 MDHEN and CDR2 SYDVKM. V shed 4 bases and J shed 8 bases, with 14 bases lying between them. This CDR3 is CASSSTGPRGYTF. In DNA, the CDR3 is TGTGCCAGCAGTTCGACAGGTCCCAGGGGCTACACCTTC.

The V call is TRBV15, the J call TRBJ1-1; D not resolved. The CDR3 spans 13 residues. The germline CDR1 and CDR2 sequences are LNHNV and YYDKDF (reference sequence). Trimming stripped 2 bases from V and 4 bases from J, with 8 bases between. The chain's CDR3 is CATSRPSSTEAFF. The CDR3 bases are TGTGCCACCAGCAGACCATCGAGCACTGAAGCTTTCTTT.

The genes are TRBV30 and TRBJ1-4; D gene ambiguous. V dropped 5 bases and J dropped 12 bases, with 13 bases sitting between them. Germline V gene sequence: CDR1 GTSNPN, CDR2 SVGIG (reference sequence). This CDR3 comprises 11 residues. CDR3 region: CAWGETRELFF. Written as DNA, the CDR3 is TGTGCCTGGGGTGAGACGAGAGAACTGTTTTTT.

J is TRBJ1-2 and V is TRBV6-1, with 7 bases aligning to TRBD1. J gave up 8 bases and V 5 bases, and 14 bases lay outside the gene matches. The CDR3 has 15 residues. Germline V gene lookup returns CDR1 MNHNS and CDR2 SASEGT. The CDR3 protein is CASSLTGTASWGYTF. Written as DNA, the CDR3 is TGTGCCAGCAGTTTGACCGGGACAGCCTCATGGGGCTACACCTTC.

The rearrangement joins TRBV7-9 to TRBJ2-5; 7 bases line up with TRBD2. Trimming cost V 5 bases and J 2 bases; bases outside gene matches: 5. The germline CDR1 and CDR2 sequences are SEHNR and FQNEAQ (reference sequence). The CDR3 is made up of 14 amino acids. This CDR3 reads CASSRGLDQETQYF. CDR3 coding DNA: TGTGCCAGCAGCCGAGGACTAGATCAAGAGACCCAGTACTTC. The entire variable domain, with the rest obtained from reference TRBV7-9 and TRBJ2-5, is as follows: DTGVSQNPRHKITKRGQNVTFRCDPISEHNRLYWYRQTLGQGPEFLTYFQNEAQLEKSRLLSDRFSAERPKGSFSTLEIQRTEQGDSAMYLCASSRGLDQETQYFGPGTRLLVL.

This chain joins TRBV27 and TRBJ1-2, with TRBD1 as a possible D gene (5 bases). V was pared by 5 bases and J by 8 bases, with 21 bases between. The CDR3 runs 15 residues. Germline V gives CDR1 MNHEY, CDR2 SMNVEV (reference sequence). CDR3 protein: CASSTYTRLPGGYTF. CDR3 bases: TGTGCCAGCAGTACGTATACGCGCCTCCCAGGGGGCTACACCTTC.